Below are 22 T cell receptor beta chains sequenced from a single sample in a study of neurological immune-mediated disorders (dated by TCRdb to between 2018 and 2021). The time point label of this sample denotes: longitudinal time-point 1 (baseline). Receptor amplification or capture employed 5' RACE. Reads for this sample came from an Illumina HiSeq 2500. TCRdb's own reprocessing of the public reads used fastp at Q25 and MiXCR and kept productive beta chains. Identical CDR3 protein sequences are pooled into one entry, listed with their most common genes and DNA. The sample records tens of thousands of distinct CDR3 sequences, roughly 10% of which are singletons. The ten top clones hold approximately 6.6% of the sample. What was sequenced was PBMCs. Every receptor here comes from a male donor with HTLV-1-associated myelopathy (HAM/TSP).

This clonotype has at least ten counts. V usage is TRBV9 and J usage is TRBJ1-3; 7 bases align to TRBD1. This CDR3 region has 16 residues. V shed 3 bases, J shed 0 bases, and the junction held 6 bases outside the gene matches. Germline CDR1 and CDR2: SGDLS and YYNGEE. This CDR3 reads CASSAYRGRSGNTIYF. The CDR3, as DNA: TGTGCCAGCAGCGCTTACAGGGGCCGCTCTGGAAACACCATATATTTT.

Ten or more counts support this clonotype. The J gene is TRBJ2-3, the V gene TRBV20-1, with TRBD1 identical over 8 bases. Per the germline V gene, CDR1 is DFQATT and CDR2 is SNEGSKA (reference sequence). After removal of 5 bases from V and 4 bases from J, the junction contained 5 bases not matched to a gene. The CDR3 is 13 amino acids. CDR3 sequence (DNA): TGCAGTGCTGTCCGGACAGGGTCAGATACGCAGTATTTT. Its protein is CSAVRTGSDTQYF.

This clonotype was picked up many times. The CDR3 here is CASSPQGIGEKLFF. For the CDR3, the DNA is TGCGCCAGCAGCCCACAGGGGATCGGTGAAAAACTGTTTTTT. This chain connects TRBV5-1 to TRBJ1-4; 7 positions agree with TRBD1. V lost 4 bases and J lost 7; bases outside the gene matches: 7. The CDR3 is 14 residues long. CDR1 and CDR2 (germline): SGHRS, YFSETQ.

This clonotype was seen ten or more times. V usage is TRBV5-1 and J usage is TRBJ2-7; no definite D call. Germline V gives CDR1 SGHRS, CDR2 YFSETQ. This CDR3 is 13 amino acids long. Trimming took 0 bases from V and 2 from J, leaving 6 bases between them. In nucleotides, the CDR3 is TGCGCCAGCAGCTTGGGTGAGGCCTACGAGCAGTACTTC. This gives the protein CASSLGEAYEQYF.

This clonotype has ten or more counts. V usage is TRBV20-1 and J usage is TRBJ2-1, with 9 bases fitting TRBD2. CDR1 is DFQATT, CDR2 SNEGSKA, per germline (reference sequence). The CDR3 totals 15 residues. Trimming at V came to 1 base and at J to 7 bases, leaving 8 bases not matched to a gene. The CDR3 loop is CSARGGGGAGNEQFF. CDR3 in DNA: TGCAGTGCTAGAGGGGGCGGGGGGGCCGGGAATGAGCAGTTCTTC.

This clonotype showed up many times. The chain employs TRBV5-1 and TRBJ2-7; D unresolved. This CDR3 has 16 amino acids. CDR1 is SGHRS, CDR2 YFSETQ, per germline. The V and J ends lost 8 bases and 4 bases respectively, with 25 bases between them. Written as DNA, the CDR3 is TGCGCCAGTCCTATTGCGGCGGTGCCCAGAGGATACGAGCAGTACTTC. Translation: CASPIAAVPRGYEQYF.

At least ten counts were recorded for this clonotype. J is TRBJ2-3 and V is TRBV5-1; no firm D call. Trimming removed 4 bases from V and 1 base from J, with 16 bases in between. Germline V CDR1 and CDR2: SGHRS, YFSETQ. The CDR3 extends over 16 amino acids. CDR3 nucleotides: TGCGCCAGCAGCCCGCAGCCCCGGGCTGGCACAGATACGCAGTATTTT. The encoded protein is CASSPQPRAGTDTQYF.

This clonotype was recorded many times. The CDR3 region has the DNA TGTGCCAGCAGTTACAACAGGGATAATTCACCCCTCCACTTT. This gives the protein CASSYNRDNSPLHF. The gene calls are TRBV6-6 and TRBJ1-6; D is perhaps TRBD1 (6 bases). Germline CDR1 reads MNHNY; CDR2 reads SVGAGI (reference sequence). With 2 bases removed from V and 5 bases from J, the gap between germline ends came to 7 bases. This CDR3 comprises 14 residues.

This clonotype was detected ten times or more. The chain carries TRBV3-1 and TRBJ1-2; TRBD1 matches at 8 bases. V lost 0 bases, J lost 7 bases, and 13 bases stayed unmatched. Germline V gene lookup returns CDR1 LGHDT and CDR2 YNNKEL (reference sequence). The CDR3 is 17 amino acids. The CDR3 spells CASSQEFGTGGVGGYTF. The CDR3 coding sequence is TGTGCCAGCAGCCAAGAGTTCGGTACAGGGGGAGTAGGTGGCTACACCTTC.

In its sample, this clonotype was seen many times. In DNA, the CDR3 is TGTGCCAGCAATGTCCAGGGAGTGGATCAGCCCCAGCATTTT. Its protein product is CASNVQGVDQPQHF. J is TRBJ1-5 and V is TRBV12-3 or TRBV12-4; a possible D gene is TRBD1 (5 bases). V gave up 7 bases and J gave up 5 bases, with 15 bases separating them. This CDR3 has 14 amino acids.

This clonotype was seen repeatedly, ten times or more. This chain connects TRBV4-2 to TRBJ1-2; D is ambiguous. The V end was cut by 1 base, the J end by 5 bases, with 8 bases between. The CDR3 runs 13 residues. The V gene's germline CDR1 is LGHNA and CDR2 YNFKEQ. The DNA of the CDR3 is TGTGCCAGCAGCCAAGTGGATTCGTATGGCTACACCTTC. Its protein product is CASSQVDSYGYTF.

In its sample, this clonotype was seen many times. V usage is TRBV20-1 and J usage is TRBJ2-1, with TRBD1 matching over 8 bases. The CDR3 has 16 residues. Germline loops: CDR1 DFQATT, CDR2 SNEGSKA (reference sequence). J gave up 2 bases and V 4 bases, and 10 bases lay outside the gene matches. DNA of the CDR3: TGCAGTGCTAACGACCTGCCGGGACAGGCCTACAATGAGCAGTTCTTC. The encoded protein is CSANDLPGQAYNEQFF.

This clonotype was picked up many times. CDR3 DNA: TGCGCCAGCAGCGGGAGGACAAAAAACACTGAAGCTTTCTTT. Protein: CASSGRTKNTEAFF. This chain connects TRBV5-1 to TRBJ1-1; possibly TRBD1 for D (5 bases). The V gene lost 4 bases and the J gene lost 2 bases, with 12 bases spanning the gap. The CDR3 length is 14 residues. The V gene's germline CDR1 is SGHRS and CDR2 YFSETQ.

This clonotype has a count of ten or more. CDR3 DNA sequence: TGTGCCAGCAAGGGGACTTCCTTGAGGGTAGATACGCAGTATTTT. Protein product: CASKGTSLRVDTQYF. The rearrangement uses TRBV5-6 and TRBJ2-3; D is possibly TRBD2 (6 bases). Germline V gene data show CDR1 as SGHDT and CDR2 as YYEEEE. Between the trimmed V and J ends, which lost 6 bases and 5 bases, there was a span of 19 bases. The CDR3 runs to 15 residues.

This clonotype came up many times. The rearrangement joins TRBV20-1 to TRBJ1-3; a possible D gene is TRBD1 (5 bases). V was pared by 3 bases and J by 0 bases, with 6 bases between. The CDR3 is 13 amino acids. CDR1 and CDR2 (germline): DFQATT, SNEGSKA (reference sequence). The CDR3 DNA is TGCAGTGCTAGTGGGACCTCTGGAAACACCATATATTTT. This sequence encodes CSASGTSGNTIYF.

This clonotype was counted ten times or more. The chain couples TRBV6-5 to TRBJ2-3; maybe TRBD2 (7 bases). The CDR3 length is 13 residues. Looked up from germline, CDR1 is MNHEY and CDR2 is SVGAGI. The V end lost 7 bases, the J end lost 1 base, and 9 bases lay between the germline ends. Written as DNA, the CDR3 is TGTGCCAGCAAAGGGGGGGGCACAGATACGCAGTATTTT. Its protein product is CASKGGGTDTQYF.

Comments on this clonotype: A much larger clone is a single base away; this may be a read error. This likely comes from a read error, as the CDR3 has no conserved phenylalanine or tryptophan at its end. The V gene is TRBV5-1, the J gene TRBJ1-2, with D possibly being TRBD1 (5 bases). Trimming took off 0 bases at V and 4 bases at J, with 13 bases between the two ends. Germline CDR1 and CDR2: SGHRS and YFSETQ. CDR3 length: 15 residues. CDR3 DNA sequence: TGCGCCAGCAGCTTGGGGGGCAGGAGGGTCTATGGCTACACCCTC. It encodes CASSLGGRRVYGYTL.

This clonotype showed up many times. This rearrangement joins TRBV5-4 to TRBJ2-7; 9 bases map to TRBD1. This CDR3 region has 14 residues. After removal of 3 bases from V and 0 bases from J, the junction contained 1 base not matched to a gene. Per germline, CDR1 SGHNT and CDR2 YYREEE (reference sequence). The CDR3 loop is CASSYRGLSYEQYF. The CDR3 DNA is TGTGCCAGCAGCTACAGGGGGCTCTCCTACGAGCAGTACTTC. The entire variable domain, with the rest obtained from reference TRBV5-4 and TRBJ2-7, is as follows: ETGVTQSPTHLIKTRGQQVTLRCSSQSGHNTVSWYQQALGQGPQFIFQYYREEENGRGNFPPRFSGLQFPNYSSELNVNALELDDSALYLCASSYRGLSYEQYFGPGTRLTVT.

The sample holds many counts of this clonotype. The V call is TRBV20-1, the J call TRBJ1-1; tentatively, D is TRBD1 (5 bases). CDR3 length equals 10 residues. Germline assignment: CDR1 DFQATT and CDR2 SNEGSKA (reference sequence). CDR3 bases: TGCAAAGGGGTTGACACTGAAGCTTTCTTT. Protein sequence: CKGVDTEAFF.

This clonotype was observed at least ten times. The gene calls are TRBV3-1 and TRBJ1-5, with a possible D match to TRBD1 (5 bases). Germline CDR1 and CDR2: LGHDT and YNNKEL (reference sequence). V was cut by 4 bases and J by 8 bases, with 15 bases left in between. This CDR3 contains 14 residues. CDR3 in amino acids: CASSREWGFKPQHF. The CDR3 nucleotides are TGTGCCAGCAGCCGGGAGTGGGGGTTTAAGCCCCAGCATTTT.

This clonotype was recorded at least ten times. The chain recombines TRBV4-3 with TRBJ2-3, with 9 bases aligning to TRBD1. The V gene's germline CDR1 is LGHNA and CDR2 YSLEER. This CDR3 has 16 amino acids. The junction had 6 bases not matched to a gene; V was cut back by 3 bases and J by 2 bases. The chain's CDR3 is CASSQERTGVTDTQYF. The DNA for the CDR3 is TGCGCCAGCAGCCAGGAAAGGACAGGGGTCACAGATACGCAGTATTTT.

There are many counts of this clonotype. The chain has TRBV20-1 and TRBJ1-5; D call uncertain. This CDR3 contains 13 residues. Deletions cut 5 bases from V and 0 bases from J, with 8 bases between. Germline CDR1 and CDR2: DFQATT and SNEGSKA (reference sequence). CDR3 sequence: CSAGRGSNQPQHF. CDR3 nucleotide sequence: TGCAGTGCTGGCCGGGGTAGCAATCAGCCCCAGCATTTT.